The T cell receptor (beta chain) described here comes from a study of CD8 T cells in Susac syndrome. Across the study: Patients with Susac syndrome were, at the time of blood collection, therapy-naive, maintained on corticosteroids, or maintained on intravenous immunoglobulin alone. Findings and caveats of the study: Susac-specific public clones were found in both the total CD8+ and the CD8+ TEMRA repertoires, with around 16 in the former and 5 or 6 in the latter.

An input of roughly 0.5 to 1 ug of RNA was subjected to reverse transcription using random hexamers. TCRdb reprocessed the immunoSEQ multiplex PCR reads via MiXCR and lists one record per CDR3 protein. The sample holds about 130,000 distinct CDR3 sequences, about 94% seen once. TCR beta sequencing was performed on blood CD8+ and CD4+ T cells. Definite or probable Susac syndrome was diagnosed using recently defined diagnostic criteria. Germline trimming cut 5 bases from V and 5 bases from J; bases unmatched to any gene: 7. The CDR3 is made up of 14 amino acids. Germline assignment: CDR1 MGHRA and CDR2 YSYEKL. Concerning this clonotype: The antigen is unknown.

This TCR was sampled from a human donor with Susac syndrome. The sequenced sample consisted of CD8+ T cells from PBMCs. The chain carries TRBV4-1 and TRBJ2-7, with 9 bases identical to TRBD1. Written as DNA, the CDR3 is TGCGCCAGCAGCTCCCGGGACAGGGTCCACGAGCAGTACTTC. This sequence encodes CASSSRDRVHEQYF.